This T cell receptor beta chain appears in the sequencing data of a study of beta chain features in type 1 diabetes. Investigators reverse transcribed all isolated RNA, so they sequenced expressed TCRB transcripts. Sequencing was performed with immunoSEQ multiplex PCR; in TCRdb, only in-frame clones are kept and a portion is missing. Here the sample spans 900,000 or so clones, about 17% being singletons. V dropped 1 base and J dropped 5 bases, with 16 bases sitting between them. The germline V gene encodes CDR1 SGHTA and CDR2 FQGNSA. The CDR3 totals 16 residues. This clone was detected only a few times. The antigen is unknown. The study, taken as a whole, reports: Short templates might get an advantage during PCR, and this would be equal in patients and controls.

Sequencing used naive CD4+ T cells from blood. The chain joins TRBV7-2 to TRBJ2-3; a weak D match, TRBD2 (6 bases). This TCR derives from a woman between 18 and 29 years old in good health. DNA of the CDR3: TGTGCCAGCAGCTTAGTGCGGAGGGCCGGAGGAGATACGCAGTATTTT. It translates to CASSLVRRAGGDTQYF.